What follows are 18 T cell receptor beta chains derived from one specimen sequenced in a study of identifying expanded T cells in peripheral blood. This table comes from immunoSEQ multiplex PCR, and its TCRdb copy is limited to in-frame clones, with some not included. This table holds about 82,000 clones, about 90% found once. Sequenced sample: blood. Receptors originate from a person between 18 and 75 years old in good health.

V is TRBV29-1 and J is TRBJ2-7; no firm D call. There are 13 residues in the CDR3. From germline, CDR1 is SQVTM and CDR2 ANQGSEA. V was pared by 2 bases and J by 0 bases, with 8 bases between. The CDR3 loop is CSVENSISYEQYF. As DNA, the CDR3 is TGCAGCGTTGAAAACTCGATCTCCTACGAGCAGTACTTC.

The J gene is TRBJ1-5, the V gene TRBV6-6; D ambiguous. V was clipped by 8 bases and J by 7 bases, with 15 bases between them. Looked up from germline, CDR1 is MNHNY and CDR2 is SVGAGI (reference sequence). This CDR3 contains 13 residues. DNA of the CDR3: TGTGCCAGCGGTCGGGAGAGTTTGCAGCCCCAGCATTTT. Translation gives CASGRESLQPQHF.

V and J are TRBV12-5 and TRBJ1-4, with TRBD1 as a possible D gene (6 bases). The CDR3 has 16 residues. Trimming left V 5 bases short and J 0 bases short, with 13 bases between. The germline V gene encodes CDR1 LGHNT and CDR2 FRNRAP. The CDR3 nucleotides read TGTGCTAGTGGTCGGGGGGACACCTCAACTAATGAAAAACTGTTTTTT. Protein sequence: CASGRGDTSTNEKLFF. Drawing the rest from reference TRBV12-5 and TRBJ1-4, the complete variable domain is DARVTQTPRHKVTEMGQEVTMRCQPILGHNTVFWYRQTMMQGLELLAYFRNRAPLDDSGMPKDRFSAEMPDATLATLKIQPSEPRDSAVYFCASGRGDTSTNEKLFFGSGTQLSVL.

The chain links TRBV2 to TRBJ2-7; D is unresolved. The CDR3 length is 14 residues. Germline assignment: CDR1 SNHLY and CDR2 FYNNEI. V lost 3 bases to trimming and J lost 2 bases, with 11 bases between them. CDR3 in DNA: TGTGCCAGCAGTGACGCAGTTATAACCTACGAGCAGTACTTC. Protein sequence: CASSDAVITYEQYF.

This clone was detected a few times. This rearrangement joins TRBV6-6 to TRBJ2-7, with 9 bases identical to TRBD1. Germline lookup yields CDR1 MNHNY and CDR2 SVGAGI (reference sequence). The length of the CDR3 is 16 residues. The junction had 5 bases not matched to a gene; V was cut back by 0 bases and J by 2 bases. CDR3 nucleotides: TGTGCCAGCAGTTACTCGGGACAGGGTCTCGCCTACGAGCAGTACTTC. It translates to CASSYSGQGLAYEQYF.

The V gene is TRBV19, the J gene TRBJ1-5, with TRBD1 matching 10 bases. The ends lost 8 bases at V and 7 bases at J; junction bases unmatched: 14. The CDR3 contains 16 residues. Germline CDR1 LNHDA, CDR2 SQIVND (reference sequence). CDR3 sequence reads: CASSKGTGVPEQPQHF. The CDR3 nucleotides read TGTGCCAGTTCTAAAGGGACAGGGGTTCCGGAGCAGCCCCAGCATTTT.

This chain connects TRBV18 to TRBJ2-7, with D hard to call. V was shortened by 2 bases and J by 5 bases, with 13 bases between the two germline ends. CDR3 size: 14 residues. Germline assignment: CDR1 KGHSH and CDR2 LQKENI. The CDR3 bases are TGTGCCAGCTCACCAGGGGTCTTTGGGGACGAGCAGTACTTC. Translating gives CASSPGVFGDEQYF.

V gene TRBV19 combines with J gene TRBJ1-5, with 9 bases that match TRBD1. The junction had 2 bases not matched to a gene; V was cut back by 6 bases and J by 5 bases. CDR3 length: 13 amino acids. Germline lookup yields CDR1 LNHDA and CDR2 SQIVND (reference sequence). CDR3 sequence reads: CASRQGAYQPQHF. CDR3 DNA sequence: TGTGCCAGTAGACAGGGGGCCTATCAGCCCCAGCATTTT.

The gene calls are TRBV20-1 and TRBJ1-2, with no clear D. This CDR3 comprises 11 residues. Trimming left V 6 bases short and J 6 bases short, with 11 bases between. The germline V gene encodes CDR1 DFQATT and CDR2 SNEGSKA (reference sequence). This CDR3 is CSAYSRHGYTF. CDR3 bases: TGCAGTGCCTACTCACGTCATGGCTACACCTTC.

This clone was observed a few times. The chain has TRBV10-3 and TRBJ2-7; 9 positions agree with TRBD2. Germline CDR1 and CDR2: ENHRY and SYGVKD. The CDR3 consists of 15 residues. V was pared by 6 bases and J by 3 bases, with 9 bases of the junction left unmatched. Written as DNA, the CDR3 is TGTGCCATCAGGGGGGGACTAGCCCCGAACTACGAGCAGTACTTC. Translated: CAIRGGLAPNYEQYF.

The genes are TRBV2 and TRBJ1-1, with a weak D call TRBD1 (5 bases). Germline V gene sequence: CDR1 SNHLY, CDR2 FYNNEI. CDR3 length: 14 amino acids. V gave up 1 base and J gave up 6 bases, with 12 bases separating them. CDR3 sequence reads: CASSEESGTAEAFF. The DNA of the CDR3 is TGTGCCAGCAGTGAAGAATCAGGGACGGCTGAAGCTTTCTTT.

This clone was recorded once. This chain joins TRBV5-4 and TRBJ1-2; weak D call: TRBD1 (5 bases). V shed 1 base and J shed 4 bases, with 5 bases lying between them. Germline V CDR1 and CDR2: SGHNT, YYREEE (reference sequence). The CDR3 is 12 amino acids. CDR3 sequence reads: CASSLQGYGYTF. CDR3 nucleotide sequence: TGTGCCAGCAGCTTGCAGGGCTATGGCTACACCTTC.

The chain combines TRBV6-1 with TRBJ2-1, with 9 bases that match TRBD2. The J segment lost 8 bases and the V segment lost 7 bases, leaving 12 bases of the junction unmatched. There are 15 residues in the CDR3. Germline V gives CDR1 MNHNS, CDR2 SASEGT. In DNA, the CDR3 is TGTGCCAGCACCCGAAATAGCGGGGGAGGCTATGAGCAGTTCTTC. Protein product: CASTRNSGGGYEQFF.

The V and J genes are TRBV25-1 and TRBJ2-5; 7 bases align to TRBD1. The CDR3 runs 13 residues. The V gene end was trimmed by 7 bases and the J gene end by 4 bases; junction bases not matched to a gene: 6. In germline, CDR1 is MGHDK, CDR2 SYGVNS. In nucleotides, the CDR3 is TGTGCCAGCACCTGGGCAGGGGGAGAGACCCAGTACTTC. This encodes CASTWAGGETQYF.

This rearrangement joins TRBV19 to TRBJ1-2; weak D call: TRBD1 (6 bases). Trimming left V 4 bases short and J 4 bases short, with 16 bases between. Germline assignment: CDR1 LNHDA and CDR2 SQIVND (reference sequence). This CDR3 region has 15 residues. The CDR3 loop is CASSTKRQVSYGYTF. The CDR3 nucleotides read TGTGCCAGTAGTACCAAACGACAGGTCTCCTATGGCTACACCTTC.

This clone was seen only a few times. V gene TRBV19 combines with J gene TRBJ2-7; TRBD2 matches 12 bases. This CDR3 region has 14 residues. Germline CDR1 LNHDA, CDR2 SQIVND (reference sequence). V was pared by 6 bases and J by 4 bases, with 4 bases of the junction left unmatched. As DNA, the CDR3 is TGTGCCAGTAGCGTACTAGCGGGAGGTTACGAGCAGTACTTC. Translating it yields CASSVLAGGYEQYF.

This clone was observed a single time. The rearrangement links TRBV6-5 to TRBJ1-1, with D perhaps TRBD1 (6 bases). CDR3 length: 15 residues. V was cut by 0 bases and J by 5 bases, with 13 bases left in between. Germline V gene data show CDR1 as MNHEY and CDR2 as SVGAGI. The CDR3: CASSYSSGAGTEAFF. DNA of the CDR3: TGTGCCAGCAGTTACTCCTCAGGGGCTGGGACTGAAGCTTTCTTT.

The chain employs TRBV10-2 and TRBJ2-5, with D unclear. Germline V CDR1 and CDR2: WSHSY, SAAADI. The CDR3 is 11 residues long. V lost 8 bases and J 2 bases, leaving 6 bases between the germline ends. CDR3 sequence (DNA): TGCGCCAGCTATCAGCAAGAGACCCAGTACTTC. Its protein is CASYQQETQYF.